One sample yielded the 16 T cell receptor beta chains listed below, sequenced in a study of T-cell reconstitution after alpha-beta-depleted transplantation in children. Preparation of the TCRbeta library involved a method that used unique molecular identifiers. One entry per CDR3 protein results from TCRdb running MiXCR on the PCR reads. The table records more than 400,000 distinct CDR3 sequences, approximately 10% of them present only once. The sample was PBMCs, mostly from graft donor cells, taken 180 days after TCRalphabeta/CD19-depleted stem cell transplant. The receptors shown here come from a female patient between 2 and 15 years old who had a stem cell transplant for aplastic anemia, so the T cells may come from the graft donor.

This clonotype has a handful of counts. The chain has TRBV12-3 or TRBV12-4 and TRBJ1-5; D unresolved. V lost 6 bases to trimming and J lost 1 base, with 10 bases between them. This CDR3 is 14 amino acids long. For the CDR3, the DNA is TGTGCCAGCAGCCCCTACGGGAGCAATCAGCCCCAGCATTTT. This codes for CASSPYGSNQPQHF.

The CDR3 spells CASRTTSSGTQYF. CDR3 nucleotide sequence: TGTGCCAGCAGAACAACTAGTTCTGGGACCCAGTACTTC. The J gene is TRBJ2-5, the V gene TRBV28; possible D gene TRBD2, 5 bases. This CDR3 is 13 amino acids long. V lost 6 bases, J lost 7 bases, and 15 bases lay in between. Germline V gene sequence: CDR1 MDHEN, CDR2 SYDVKM. Full variable domain (remainder filled in from reference TRBV28 and TRBJ2-5): DVKVTQSSRYLVKRTGEKVFLECVQDMDHENMFWYRQDPGLGLRLIYFSYDVKMKEKGDIPEGYSVSREKKERFSLILESASTNQTSMYLCASRTTSSGTQYFGPGTRLLVL.

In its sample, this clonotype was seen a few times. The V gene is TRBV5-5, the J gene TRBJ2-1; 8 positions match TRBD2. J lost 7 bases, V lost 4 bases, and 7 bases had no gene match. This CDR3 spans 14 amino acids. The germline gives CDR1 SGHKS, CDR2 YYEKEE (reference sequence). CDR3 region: CASSTGLGANEQFF. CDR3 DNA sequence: TGTGCCAGCAGCACGGGACTAGGGGCGAATGAGCAGTTCTTC.

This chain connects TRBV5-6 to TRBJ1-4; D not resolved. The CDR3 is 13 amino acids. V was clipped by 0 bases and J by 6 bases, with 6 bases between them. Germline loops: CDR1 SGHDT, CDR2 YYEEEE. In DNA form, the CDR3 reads TGTGCCAGCAGCTTGGGGACCCATGAAAAACTGTTTTTT. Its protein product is CASSLGTHEKLFF.

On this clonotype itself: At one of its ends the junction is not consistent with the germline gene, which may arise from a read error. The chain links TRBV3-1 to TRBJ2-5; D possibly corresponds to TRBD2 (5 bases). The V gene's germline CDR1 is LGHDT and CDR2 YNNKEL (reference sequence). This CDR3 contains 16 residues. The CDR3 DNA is TGTGCCAGCAGCCAAGGGAACATTCATGGAGGAGAGGCCCAGTACTTC. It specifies CASSQGNIHGGEAQYF.

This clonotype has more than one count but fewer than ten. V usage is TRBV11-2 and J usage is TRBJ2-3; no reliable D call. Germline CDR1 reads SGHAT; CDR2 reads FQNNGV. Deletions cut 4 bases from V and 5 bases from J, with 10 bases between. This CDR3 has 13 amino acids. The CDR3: CASSSRRGDTQYF. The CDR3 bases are TGTGCCAGCAGCTCCCGCCGTGGAGATACGCAGTATTTT. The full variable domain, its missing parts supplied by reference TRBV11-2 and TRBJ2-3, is EAGVAQSPRYKIIEKRQSVAFWCNPISGHATLYWYQQILGQGPKLLIQFQNNGVVDDSQLPKDRFSAERLKGVDSTLKIQPAKLEDSAVYLCASSSRRGDTQYFGPGTRLTVL.

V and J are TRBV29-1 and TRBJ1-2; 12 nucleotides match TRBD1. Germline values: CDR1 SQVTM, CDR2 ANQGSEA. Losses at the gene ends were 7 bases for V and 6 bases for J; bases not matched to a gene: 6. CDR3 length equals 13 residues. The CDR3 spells CSADRDRGHGYTF. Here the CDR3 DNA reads TGCAGCGCGGACCGGGACAGGGGGCATGGCTACACCTTC.

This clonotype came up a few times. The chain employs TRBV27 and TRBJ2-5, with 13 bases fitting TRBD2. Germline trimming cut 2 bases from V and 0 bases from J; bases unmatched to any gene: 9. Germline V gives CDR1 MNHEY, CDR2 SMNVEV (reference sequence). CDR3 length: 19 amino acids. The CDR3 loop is CASSLRTSGSRQYQETQYF. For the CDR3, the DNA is TGTGCCAGCAGTTTACGGACTAGCGGGAGTCGCCAGTACCAAGAGACCCAGTACTTC.

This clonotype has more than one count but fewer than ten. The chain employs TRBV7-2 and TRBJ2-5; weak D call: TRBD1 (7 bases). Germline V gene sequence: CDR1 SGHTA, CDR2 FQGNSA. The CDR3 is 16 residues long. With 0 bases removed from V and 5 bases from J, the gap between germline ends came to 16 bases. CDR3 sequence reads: CASSLAFQGGLETQYF. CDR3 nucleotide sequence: TGTGCCAGCAGCTTAGCGTTCCAGGGGGGCTTGGAGACCCAGTACTTC. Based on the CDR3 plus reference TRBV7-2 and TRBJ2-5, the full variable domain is GAGVSQSPSNKVTEKGKDVELRCDPISGHTALYWYRQSLGQGLEFLIYFQGNSAPDKSGLPSDRFSAERTGGSVSTLTIQRTQQEDSAVYLCASSLAFQGGLETQYFGPGTRLLVL.

This CDR3 reads CASSYRGIAFF. The CDR3 coding sequence is TGTGCCAGCAGTTACCGGGGAATAGCTTTCTTT. V and J are TRBV6-6 and TRBJ1-1; D call uncertain. Trimming shortened V by 2 bases and J by 10 bases, and 8 bases separated the two germline ends. This CDR3 has 11 residues. Germline V gene lookup returns CDR1 MNHNY and CDR2 SVGAGI (reference sequence).

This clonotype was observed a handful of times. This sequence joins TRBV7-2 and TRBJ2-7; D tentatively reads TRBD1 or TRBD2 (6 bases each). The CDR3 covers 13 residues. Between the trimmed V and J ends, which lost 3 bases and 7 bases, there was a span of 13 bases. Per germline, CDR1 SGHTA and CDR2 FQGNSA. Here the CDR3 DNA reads TGTGCCAGCAGCTTCCCGGGGGCGAGGGAGCAGTACGTC. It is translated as CASSFPGAREQYV.

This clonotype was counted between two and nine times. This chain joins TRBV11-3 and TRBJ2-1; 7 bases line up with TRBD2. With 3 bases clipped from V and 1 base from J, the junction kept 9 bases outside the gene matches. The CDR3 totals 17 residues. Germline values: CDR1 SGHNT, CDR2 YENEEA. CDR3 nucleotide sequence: TGTGCCAGCAGCTTTGTTGCGGGAGCAGGGTCCTACAATGAGCAGTTCTTC. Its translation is CASSFVAGAGSYNEQFF.

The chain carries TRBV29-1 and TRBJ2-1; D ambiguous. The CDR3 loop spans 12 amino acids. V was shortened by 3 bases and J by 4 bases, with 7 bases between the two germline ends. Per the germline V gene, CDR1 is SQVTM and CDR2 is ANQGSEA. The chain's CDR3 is CSVEYGYNEQFF. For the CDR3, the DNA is TGCAGCGTTGAGTACGGATACAATGAGCAGTTCTTC.

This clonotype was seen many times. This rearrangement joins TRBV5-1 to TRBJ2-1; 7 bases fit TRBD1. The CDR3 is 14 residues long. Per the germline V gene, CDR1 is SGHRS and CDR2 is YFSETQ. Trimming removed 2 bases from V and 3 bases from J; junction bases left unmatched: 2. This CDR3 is CASSFQGDYNEQFF. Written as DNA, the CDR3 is TGCGCCAGCAGCTTCCAGGGGGACTACAATGAGCAGTTCTTC. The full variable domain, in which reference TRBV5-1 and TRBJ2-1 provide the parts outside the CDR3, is KAGVTQTPRYLIKTRGQQVTLSCSPISGHRSVSWYQQTPGQGLQFLFEYFSETQRNKGNFPGRFSGRQFSNSRSEMNVSTLELGDSALYLCASSFQGDYNEQFFGPGTRLTVL.

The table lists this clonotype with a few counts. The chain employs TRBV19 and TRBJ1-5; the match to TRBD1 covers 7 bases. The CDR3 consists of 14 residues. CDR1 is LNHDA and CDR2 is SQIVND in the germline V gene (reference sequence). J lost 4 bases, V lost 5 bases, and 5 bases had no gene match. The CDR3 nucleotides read TGTGCCAGTAGTTCGACAGGGCTGAATCAGCCCCAGCATTTT. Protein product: CASSSTGLNQPQHF.

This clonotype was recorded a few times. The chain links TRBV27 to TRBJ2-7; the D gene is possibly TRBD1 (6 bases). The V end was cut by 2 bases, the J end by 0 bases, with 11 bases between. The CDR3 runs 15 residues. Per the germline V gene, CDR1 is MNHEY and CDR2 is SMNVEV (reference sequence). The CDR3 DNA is TGTGCCAGCAGTTTAACCGGGACATTCTCCTACGAGCAGTACGTC. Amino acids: CASSLTGTFSYEQYV.